Here is one TCR beta chain with its context. Germline V gene sequence: CDR1 SGHNT, CDR2 YENEEA. This CDR3 contains 12 residues. The V gene lost 6 bases and the J gene lost 9 bases, with 12 bases spanning the gap. This sample was taken from a study of blood T cell repertoires in COVID-19. Some clones are missing from TCRdb's copy, which holds only in-frame ones; the method was immunoSEQ multiplex PCR. The sample contains about 94,000 clones, about four fifths of which appear only once. The clonotype originates from a man between 60 and 70 years old with acute or convalescent COVID-19. This chain connects TRBV11-3 to TRBJ2-1, with D perhaps matching TRBD1 (6 bases). The sequenced sample consisted of peripheral blood. CDR3 region: CASSSTGREQFF. CDR3 coding DNA: TGTGCCAGCAGTAGTACAGGGCGTGAGCAGTTCTTC.